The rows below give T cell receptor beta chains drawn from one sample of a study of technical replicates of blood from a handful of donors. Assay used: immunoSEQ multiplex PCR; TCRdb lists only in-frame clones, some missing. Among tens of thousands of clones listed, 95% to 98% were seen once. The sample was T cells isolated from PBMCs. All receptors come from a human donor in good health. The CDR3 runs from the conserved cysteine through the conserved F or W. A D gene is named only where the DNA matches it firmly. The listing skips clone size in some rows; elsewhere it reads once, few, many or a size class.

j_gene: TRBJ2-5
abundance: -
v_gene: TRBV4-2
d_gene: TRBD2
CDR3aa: CASSQDTGLAAQETQYF
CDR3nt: TGTGCCAGCAGCCAAGATACCGGGCTAGCGGCACAAGAGACCCAGTACTTC

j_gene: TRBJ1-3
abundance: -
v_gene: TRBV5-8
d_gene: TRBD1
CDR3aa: CASSEGQAKAGNTIYF
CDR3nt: TGTGCCAGCAGCGAAGGACAGGCAAAGGCTGGAAACACCATATATTTT

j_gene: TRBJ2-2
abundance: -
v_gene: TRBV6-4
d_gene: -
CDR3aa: CASSRTPRQEIYTGELFF
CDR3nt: TGTGCCAGCTCGCGAACCCCCCGACAGGAGATATACACCGGGGAGCTGTTTTTT

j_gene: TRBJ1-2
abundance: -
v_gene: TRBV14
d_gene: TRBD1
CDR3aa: CASSQVAGDRGYGYTF
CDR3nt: TGTGCCAGCAGCCAAGTTGCCGGGGACAGGGGCTATGGCTACACCTTC

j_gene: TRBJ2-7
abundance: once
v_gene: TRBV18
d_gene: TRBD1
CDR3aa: CASQGDKSVEQYF
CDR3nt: TGTGCCAGCCAGGGGGATAAGAGTGTCGAGCAGTACTTC

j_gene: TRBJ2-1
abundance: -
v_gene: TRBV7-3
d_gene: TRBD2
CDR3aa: CASSLTWGLEGEQFF
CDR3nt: TGTGCCAGCAGCTTAACTTGGGGACTAGAAGGTGAGCAGTTCTTC

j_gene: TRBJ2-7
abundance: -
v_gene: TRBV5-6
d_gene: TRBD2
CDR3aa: CASSLIGPGGEQYF
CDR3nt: TGTGCCAGCAGCTTGATAGGGCCGGGAGGAGAGCAGTACTTC

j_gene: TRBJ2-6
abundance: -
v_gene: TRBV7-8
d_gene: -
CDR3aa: CASSLNGGLTGANVLTF
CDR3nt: TGTGCCAGCAGCTTAAACGGGGGTCTTACTGGGGCCAACGTCCTGACTTTC

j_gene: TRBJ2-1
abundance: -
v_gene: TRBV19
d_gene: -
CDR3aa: CASSIQGTYNEQFF
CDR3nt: TGTGCCAGTAGTATCCAGGGGACCTACAATGAGCAGTTCTTC

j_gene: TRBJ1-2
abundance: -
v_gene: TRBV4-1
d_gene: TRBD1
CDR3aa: CASSQVRDSFYGYTF
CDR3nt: TGCGCCAGCAGCCAAGTGCGGGACAGCTTCTATGGCTACACCTTC

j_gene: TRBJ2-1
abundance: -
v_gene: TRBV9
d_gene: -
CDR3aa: CASSPRTTYNEQFF
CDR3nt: TGTGCCAGCAGCCCCCGGACTACCTACAATGAGCAGTTCTTC

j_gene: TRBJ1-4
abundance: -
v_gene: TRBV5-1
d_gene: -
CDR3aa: CASNLRPGSEKLFF
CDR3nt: TGCGCCAGCAACTTACGACCGGGAAGTGAAAAACTGTTTTTT

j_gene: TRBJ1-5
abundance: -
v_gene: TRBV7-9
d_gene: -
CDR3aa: CASSLEAGLGNQPQHF
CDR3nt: TGTGCCAGCAGCTTAGAGGCAGGGCTGGGCAATCAGCCCCAGCATTTT

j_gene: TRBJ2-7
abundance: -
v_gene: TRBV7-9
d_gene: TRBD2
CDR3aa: CASSSGLANYEQYF
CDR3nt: TGTGCCAGCAGCTCGGGACTAGCGAACTACGAGCAGTACTTC

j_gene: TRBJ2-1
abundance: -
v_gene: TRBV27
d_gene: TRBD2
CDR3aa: CASGMLAGRANEQFF
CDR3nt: TGTGCCAGCGGGATGCTAGCGGGACGGGCCAATGAGCAGTTCTTC

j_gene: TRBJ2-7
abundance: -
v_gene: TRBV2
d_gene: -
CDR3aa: CASRLHTYEQYF
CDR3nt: TGTGCCAGCAGACTCCATACCTACGAGCAGTACTTC

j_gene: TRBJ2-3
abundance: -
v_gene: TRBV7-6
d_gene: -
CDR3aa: CASSRTSPSTDTQYF
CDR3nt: TGTGCCAGCAGCCGTACTAGCCCTAGCACAGATACGCAGTATTTT

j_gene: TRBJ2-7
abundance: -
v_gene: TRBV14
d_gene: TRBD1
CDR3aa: CASSISGTALSYEQYF
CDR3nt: TGTGCCAGCAGCATCTCCGGGACAGCGCTTTCCTACGAGCAGTACTTC

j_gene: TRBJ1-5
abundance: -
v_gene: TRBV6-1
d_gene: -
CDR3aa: CASSELTGFPQGWSQPQHF
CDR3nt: TGTGCCAGCAGTGAATTAACAGGTTTTCCCCAGGGATGGAGTCAGCCCCAGCATTTT

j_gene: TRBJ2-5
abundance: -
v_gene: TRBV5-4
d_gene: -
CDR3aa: CASSFGGAGETQYF
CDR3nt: TGTGCCAGCAGCTTTGGGGGCGCCGGTGAGACCCAGTACTTC

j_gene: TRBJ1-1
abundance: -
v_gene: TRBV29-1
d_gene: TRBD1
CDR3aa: CSTNIGTGRMEDTEAFF
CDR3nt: TGCAGCACCAATATAGGGACAGGGAGGATGGAAGACACTGAAGCTTTCTTT

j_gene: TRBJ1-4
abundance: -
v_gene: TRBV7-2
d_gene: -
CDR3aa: CASSLDGTTNEKLFF
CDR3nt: TGTGCCAGCAGCCTCGACGGGACAACTAATGAAAAACTGTTTTTT

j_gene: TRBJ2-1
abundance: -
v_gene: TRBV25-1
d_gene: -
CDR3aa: CASSDSGSYNEQFF
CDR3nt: TGTGCCAGCAGTGATTCAGGGTCCTACAATGAGCAGTTCTTC

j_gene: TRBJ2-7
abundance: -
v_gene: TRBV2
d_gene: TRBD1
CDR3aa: CASSVGDRVYEQYF
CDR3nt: TGTGCCAGCAGTGTAGGGGACAGGGTCTACGAGCAGTACTTC

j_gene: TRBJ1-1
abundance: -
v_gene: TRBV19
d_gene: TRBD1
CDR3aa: CASSIRDRNTEAFF
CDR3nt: TGTGCCAGTAGTATCCGGGACAGGAACACTGAAGCTTTCTTT

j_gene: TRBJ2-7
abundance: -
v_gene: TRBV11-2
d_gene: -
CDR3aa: CASSFGLYEQYF
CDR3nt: TGTGCCAGCAGCTTCGGACTCTACGAGCAGTACTTC

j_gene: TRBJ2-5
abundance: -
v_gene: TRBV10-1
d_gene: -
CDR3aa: CASKGGRGTQYF
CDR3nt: TGCGCCAGTAAGGGGGGGAGGGGGACCCAGTACTTC

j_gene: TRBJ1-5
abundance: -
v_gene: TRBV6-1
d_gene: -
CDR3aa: CAASQGNQPQHF
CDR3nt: TGTGCCGCGTCACAGGGCAATCAGCCCCAGCATTTT

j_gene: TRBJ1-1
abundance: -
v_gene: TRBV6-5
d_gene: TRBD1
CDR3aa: CASGDGTGASEAFF
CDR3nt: TGTGCCAGCGGTGACGGGACAGGGGCCTCTGAAGCTTTCTTT

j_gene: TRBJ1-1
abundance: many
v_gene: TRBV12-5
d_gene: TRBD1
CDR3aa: CASGLVRIIGQGITEAFF
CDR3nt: TGTGCTAGTGGTTTGGTAAGGATTATCGGACAGGGAATCACTGAAGCTTTCTTT

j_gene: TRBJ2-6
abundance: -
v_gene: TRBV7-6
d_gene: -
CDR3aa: CASSPGSSGANVLTF
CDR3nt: TGTGCCAGCAGCCCAGGAAGCTCTGGGGCCAACGTCCTGACTTTC

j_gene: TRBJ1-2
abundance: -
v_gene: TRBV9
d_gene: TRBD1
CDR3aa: CASSASTGNGYTF
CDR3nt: TGTGCCAGCAGCGCCTCGACAGGGAATGGCTACACCTTC

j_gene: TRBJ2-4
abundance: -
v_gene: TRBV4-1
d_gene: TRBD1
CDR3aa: CASSQVQGALAKNIQYF
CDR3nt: TGCGCCAGCAGCCAAGTACAGGGGGCGCTAGCCAAAAACATTCAGTACTTC

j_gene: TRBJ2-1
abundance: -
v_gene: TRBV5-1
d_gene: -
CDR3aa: CASSLVLAANNEQFF
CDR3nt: TGCGCCAGCAGCTTGGTCCTAGCCGCTAACAATGAGCAGTTCTTC

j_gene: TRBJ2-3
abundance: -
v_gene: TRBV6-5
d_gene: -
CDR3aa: CASSYERGTDTQYF
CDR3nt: TGTGCCAGCAGTTACGAGCGGGGCACAGATACGCAGTATTTT

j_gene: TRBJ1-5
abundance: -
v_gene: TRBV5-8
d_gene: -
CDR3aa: CASSFIGNNQPQHF
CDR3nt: TGTGCCAGCAGCTTCATCGGGAACAATCAGCCCCAGCATTTT

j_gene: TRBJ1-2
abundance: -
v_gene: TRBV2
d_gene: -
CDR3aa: CASSDQGINTNYGYTF
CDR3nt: TGTGCCAGCAGTGATCAGGGAATAAATACAAACTATGGCTACACCTTC

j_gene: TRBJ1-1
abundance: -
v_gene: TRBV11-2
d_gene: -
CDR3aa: CASSPRHEAFF
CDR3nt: TGTGCCAGCAGCCCCAGACACGAAGCTTTCTTT

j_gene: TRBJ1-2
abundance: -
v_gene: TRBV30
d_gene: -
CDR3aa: CAGETGFNGYTF
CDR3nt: TGTGCCGGAGAAACAGGGTTCAACGGCTACACCTTC

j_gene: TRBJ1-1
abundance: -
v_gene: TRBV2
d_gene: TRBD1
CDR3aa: CASRQQGKAFF
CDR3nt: TGTGCCAGCAGGCAACAGGGGAAAGCTTTCTTT

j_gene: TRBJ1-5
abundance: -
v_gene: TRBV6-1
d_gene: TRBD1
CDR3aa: CASSGPGGTNQPQHF
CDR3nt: TGTGCCAGTTCTGGACCAGGGGGCACCAATCAGCCCCAGCATTTT

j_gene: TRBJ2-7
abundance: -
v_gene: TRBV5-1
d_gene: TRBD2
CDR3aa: CASSLREGWTYEQYF
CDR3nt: TGCGCCAGCAGCCTTAGGGAGGGATGGACCTACGAGCAGTACTTC

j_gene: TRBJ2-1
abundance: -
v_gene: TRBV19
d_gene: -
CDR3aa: CASSRGERYNEQFF
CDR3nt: TGTGCCAGTAGTAGGGGGGAGCGTTACAATGAGCAGTTCTTC

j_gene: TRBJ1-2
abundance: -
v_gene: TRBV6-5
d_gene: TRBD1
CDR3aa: CASRTQTGGYGYTF
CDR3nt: TGTGCCAGCAGGACCCAGACAGGGGGCTATGGCTACACCTTC

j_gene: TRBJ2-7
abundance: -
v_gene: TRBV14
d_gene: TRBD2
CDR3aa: CASSQDGGRRYEQYF
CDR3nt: TGTGCCAGCAGCCAAGATGGCGGGAGAAGATACGAGCAGTACTTC

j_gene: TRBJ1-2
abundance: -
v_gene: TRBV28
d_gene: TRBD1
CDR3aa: CASGTGETPYGYTF
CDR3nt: TGTGCCAGCGGGACAGGGGAGACCCCCTATGGCTACACCTTC

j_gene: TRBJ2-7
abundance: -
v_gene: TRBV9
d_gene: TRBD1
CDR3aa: CASGQTGTEQYF
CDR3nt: TGTGCCAGCGGCCAGACAGGGACCGAGCAGTACTTC

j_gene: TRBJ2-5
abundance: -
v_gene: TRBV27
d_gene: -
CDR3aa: CASSDGQWGTETQYF
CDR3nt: TGTGCCAGCAGTGACGGACAGTGGGGAACGGAGACCCAGTACTTC

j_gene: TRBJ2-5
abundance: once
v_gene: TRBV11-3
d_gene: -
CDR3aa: CASSPGLTEQETQYF
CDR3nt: TGTGCCAGCAGCCCTGGACTGACGGAGCAAGAGACCCAGTACTTC

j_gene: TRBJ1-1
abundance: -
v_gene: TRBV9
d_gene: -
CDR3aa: CASSVDAGSTEAFF
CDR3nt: TGTGCCAGCAGCGTTGACGCGGGTAGTACTGAAGCTTTCTTT

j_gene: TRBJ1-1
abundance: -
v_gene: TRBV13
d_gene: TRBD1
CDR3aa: CASSLGDRVNAFF
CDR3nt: TGTGCCAGCAGCTTAGGGGACAGGGTAAACGCTTTCTTT

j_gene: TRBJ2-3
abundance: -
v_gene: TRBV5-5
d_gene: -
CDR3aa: CASSSRDTISTDTQYF
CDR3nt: TGTGCCAGCAGTTCCCGGGACACTATAAGCACAGATACGCAGTATTTT

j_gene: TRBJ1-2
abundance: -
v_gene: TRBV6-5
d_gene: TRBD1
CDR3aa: CASSWGETGGGYGYTF
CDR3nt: TGTGCCAGCAGTTGGGGAGAGACAGGGGGGGGTTATGGCTACACCTTC

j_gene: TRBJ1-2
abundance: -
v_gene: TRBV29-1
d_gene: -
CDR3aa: CSVDARGADGYTF
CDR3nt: TGCAGCGTTGACGCTCGGGGGGCTGATGGCTACACCTTC

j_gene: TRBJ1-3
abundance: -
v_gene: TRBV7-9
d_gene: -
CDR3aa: CASSLAQGSSGNTIYF
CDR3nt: TGTGCCAGCAGCTTAGCACAAGGGAGCTCTGGAAACACCATATATTTT

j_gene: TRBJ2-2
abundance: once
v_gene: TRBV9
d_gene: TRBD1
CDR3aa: CASSSTTGIVTGELFF
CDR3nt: TGTGCCAGCAGCTCCACGACAGGGATAGTCACCGGGGAGCTGTTTTTT

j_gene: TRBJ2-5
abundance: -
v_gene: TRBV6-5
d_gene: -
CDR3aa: CASSYIGGEETQYF
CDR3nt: TGTGCCAGCAGTTATATCGGTGGGGAGGAGACCCAGTACTTC

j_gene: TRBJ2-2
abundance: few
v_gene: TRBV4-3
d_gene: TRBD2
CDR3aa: CASSQGQGAGGPPGELFF
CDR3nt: TGCGCCAGCAGCCAAGGGCAAGGAGCGGGAGGGCCTCCCGGGGAGCTGTTTTTT

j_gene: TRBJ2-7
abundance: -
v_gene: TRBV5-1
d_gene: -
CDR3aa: CATARDLSSYEQYF
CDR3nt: TGCGCCACCGCGCGGGACTTGAGCTCCTACGAGCAGTACTTC